A selection of T cell receptor beta chains follows, all from one sample in a study of human T cells and chemical hapten exposure. TCRdb fed the 5' RACE reads into MiXCR, producing one record per CDR3 protein. The table lists around 82,000 distinct CDR3 sequences, roughly 7.7% of them singletons. The receptors originated from a male donor in good health. The CDR3 runs from the conserved cysteine through the conserved F or W. The order of the fields is V gene, J gene, clone size, CDR3 protein. Clone size is given for some rows only: seen once, a few or many times, or a class if the clone is expanded.

TRBV11-2	TRBJ1-3	.	CASSLSSTRLSGNTIYF
TRBV29-1	TRBJ1-1	.	CSVEVVKAGARENTEAFF
TRBV6-1	TRBJ2-7	few	CASSEAFGTLRCEQYF
TRBV5-4	TRBJ1-1	few	CASSSGGGTEAFF
TRBV5-1	TRBJ2-7	.	CASSLPESLTPGQESAYEQYF
TRBV9	TRBJ2-3	.	CASSVEGSTDTQYF
TRBV25-1	TRBJ2-3	few	CASSEQSGADTQYF
TRBV6-5	TRBJ2-7	.	CASGGAYEQYF
TRBV7-9	TRBJ2-3	.	CASRPPVAGGPGDTQYF
TRBV12-5	TRBJ2-3	.	CASGFPRGDTQYF
TRBV4-3	TRBJ1-1	many	CASSQDPTGPSNTEAFF
TRBV7-9	TRBJ2-5	few	CASSLFSGGETQYF
TRBV7-2	TRBJ1-1	many	CASRLGGVNEAFF
TRBV4-3	TRBJ1-2	many	CASSQDRRGHGYTF
TRBV5-4	TRBJ2-2	.	CASTGQGGTGELFF
TRBV2	TRBJ1-4	few	CASGLAGSTTNEKLFF